This is a list of T cell receptor beta chains from one sample in a study of blood T cell repertoires in COVID-19. Produced via immunoSEQ multiplex PCR; TCRdb's table is partial and in-frame only. In the table there are some 340,000 clones, around 84% of which are singletons. Sequenced input: peripheral blood. These receptor sequences come from a woman between 18 and 29 years old with acute or convalescent COVID-19. CDR3s include the opening cysteine and the closing phenylalanine or tryptophan. A D gene is named only where the DNA matches it firmly. Rows may omit the clone size; those that give it use once, few, many or a size class.

v_call	j_call	clone_size	d_call	cdr3_aa	cdr3_nt
TRBV5-1	TRBJ1-4	-	TRBD1	CASSWGTGYNEKLFF	TGCGCCAGCAGCTGGGGGACAGGTTATAATGAAAAACTGTTTTTT
TRBV19	TRBJ2-7	-	TRBD2	CASSIRTGASGSLRDYEQYF	TGTGCCAGTAGTATACGGACCGGAGCTAGCGGGAGTCTTCGGGACTACGAGCAGTACTTC
TRBV7-9	TRBJ2-2	-	-	CASSLSPGDTGELFF	TGTGCCAGCAGCTTGAGCCCAGGGGACACCGGGGAGCTGTTTTTT
TRBV7-8	TRBJ1-2	once	-	CASSFPGGQGSYGYTF	TGTGCCAGCAGCTTCCCGGGCGGGCAGGGGAGCTATGGCTACACCTTC
TRBV28	TRBJ2-3	-	TRBD2	CASSRTSGGDTQYF	TGTGCCAGCAGTCGGACTAGTGGAGGGGATACGCAGTATTTT
TRBV19	TRBJ1-2	-	-	CASSVQGGGYTF	TGTGCCAGTAGCGTCCAAGGAGGCGGCTACACCTTC
TRBV27	TRBJ1-5	once	-	CASSSQPQHF	TGTGCCAGCAGTTCGCAGCCCCAGCATTTT
TRBV2	TRBJ1-5	-	-	CASSAGGDQPQHF	TGTGCCAGCAGTGCGGGGGGAGATCAGCCCCAGCATTTT
TRBV7-9	TRBJ1-5	few	-	CASSSMDTQPQHF	TGTGCCAGCAGCTCCATGGACACTCAGCCCCAGCATTTT
TRBV6-5	TRBJ1-3	-	TRBD1	CASSTGGRGNTIYF	TGTGCCAGCAGTACAGGGGGCAGGGGAAACACCATATATTTT
TRBV7-8	TRBJ2-1	-	TRBD1	CASSLGGTGSSYNEQFF	TGTGCCAGCAGCTTAGGGGGGACAGGGAGCTCCTACAATGAGCAGTTCTTC